This T cell receptor (beta chain) was recorded in a study of a mutant IDH1 vaccine in newly diagnosed glioma. Study results and caveats: Pseudoprogression seemed unrelated to changes in top peripheral T cell clonotypes. The study observed vaccine-induced immune responses in 90% to 95% of patients.

The method was immunoSEQ multiplex PCR; TCRdb's version includes in-frame clones alone and lacks a portion of them. The sample records about 54,000 clones, approximately 80% being singletons. Concerning this clone: The antigen remains unidentified.

With 5 bases clipped from V and 5 bases from J, the junction kept 11 bases outside the gene matches. Germline CDR1 and CDR2: LNHDA and SQIVND (reference sequence). This CDR3 has 16 amino acids. Time point here: baseline, week 1 (first vaccination visit). Specified treatment: pre-vaccination baseline after standard-of-care therapy. V and J are TRBV19 and TRBJ2-1; 8 bases are a match to TRBD2. The clonotype comes from a man aged 18 to 35 with glioma. The specimen comprised PBMCs, sampled from a glioma patient treated with radiotherapy, temozolomide or both. CDR3 sequence (DNA): TGTGCCAGTAGTTGGAGTAGCGGGGCGGAAAACAATGAGCAGTTCTTC. Translated: CASSWSSGAENNEQFF.